This section outlines one T cell receptor beta chain sequence together with its context. Antigen unknown. Deletions cut 5 bases from V and 8 bases from J, with 12 bases between. The length of the CDR3 is 12 residues. CDR1 is GTSNPN, CDR2 SVGIG, per germline (reference sequence). The data stem from a study of beta chain features in type 1 diabetes. Study-wide points: TCRB CDR3 length was moderately but significantly reduced in all four CD4+ subsets of Type 1 diabetes patients.

Since all of the isolated RNA was reverse transcribed, expressed TCRB transcripts were what got sequenced. The assay was immunoSEQ multiplex PCR, and TCRdb's table has in-frame clones only and misses some. Among nearly 350,000 clones listed, approximately 10% were seen once. Sample: central memory CD4+ T cells from blood. This TCR was sampled from a man aged 25 to 45 with type 1 diabetes. The rearrangement uses TRBV30 and TRBJ1-4; D uncertain. CDR3 protein: CAWDSTGEKLFF. Written as DNA, the CDR3 is TGTGCCTGGGATTCCACGGGGGAAAAACTGTTTTTT.